One sample yielded the 21 T cell receptor beta chains listed below, sequenced in a study of regulatory T cells in long-lasting Graves disease. Libraries of TCR beta came from iRepertoire HTBI primers plus Arm-PCR of CDR3 regions. TCRdb used MiXCR to reprocess the multiplex PCR reads, holding one entry per CDR3 protein. The table records 350,000 to 550,000 distinct CDR3 sequences, 14% to 15% of them present only once. Time point of the sample: newly diagnosed GD, antithyroid drugs for less than 3 months. RNA from PBMCs was the source of the TCR library. The sample was also linked to a second study, of T cells in Graves' hyperthyroidism and ophthalmopathy.

The material was peripheral blood mononuclear cells (PBMCs), obtained at new diagnosis, from a patient treated with antithyroid drugs. Receptor source: a woman in her 30s with Graves disease.

The V gene is TRBV6-4, the J gene TRBJ2-7; 7 nucleotides line up with TRBD2. Germline CDR1 and CDR2: MRHNA and SNTAGT. The CDR3 contains 13 residues. V shed 6 bases, J shed 3 bases, and the junction held 5 bases outside the gene matches. CDR3 sequence reads: CASSAGTNYEQYF. The CDR3 nucleotides read TGTGCCAGCAGCGCCGGGACTAACTACGAGCAGTACTTC.

This clonotype has ten or more counts. This chain links TRBV3-1 with TRBJ2-7; 7 bases map to TRBD2. V trimming: 3 bases; J trimming: 7 bases; junction bases outside the gene matches: 9. This CDR3 is 14 amino acids long. Germline V gene sequence: CDR1 LGHDT, CDR2 YNNKEL (reference sequence). The CDR3 region has the DNA TGTGCCAGCAGCCACATCGCTTCGGGGGGTGAGCAGTACTTC. It encodes CASSHIASGGEQYF.

This clonotype was detected many times. The chain uses TRBV5-1 and TRBJ2-3; D gene unclear. Germline CDR1 SGHRS, CDR2 YFSETQ. The CDR3 has 15 residues. V lost 0 bases and J 0 bases, leaving 8 bases between the germline ends. CDR3 nucleotides: TGCGCCAGCAGCTTGGCACTTACGAGCACAGATACGCAGTATTTT. It is translated as CASSLALTSTDTQYF.

The chain combines TRBV24-1 with TRBJ2-5, with D tentatively TRBD2 (6 bases). Trimming pared 4 bases from V and 4 bases from J, leaving 18 bases between. In germline, CDR1 is KGHDR, CDR2 SFDVKD. This CDR3 spans 16 amino acids. CDR3 sequence (DNA): TGTGCCACCAGTGAGGGGGGAAGTATAGAGAGAGAGACCCAGTACTTC. Its translation is CATSEGGSIERETQYF.

This clonotype was seen many times. The chain joins TRBV12-3 or TRBV12-4 to TRBJ2-1; 10 bases agree with TRBD2. The CDR3 covers 16 residues. After removal of 7 bases from V and 9 bases from J, the junction contained 15 bases not matched to a gene. The CDR3 reads CASISSGRAVTSEQFF. In DNA form, the CDR3 reads TGTGCCAGCATCTCCAGCGGGAGGGCCGTTACAAGTGAGCAGTTCTTC.

This chain uses TRBV30 with TRBJ2-2; 11 bases match TRBD2. The V gene end was trimmed by 0 bases and the J gene end by 5 bases; junction bases not matched to a gene: 2. From germline, CDR1 is GTSNPN and CDR2 SVGIG (reference sequence). The CDR3 is 15 amino acids. DNA for the CDR3: TGTGCCTGGAGTGTACTAGCGGGAGTTACCGGGGAGCTGTTTTTT. As protein: CAWSVLAGVTGELFF. Combining the CDR3 with reference TRBV30 and TRBJ2-2 gives the whole variable domain SQTIHQWPATLVQPVGSPLSLECTVEGTSNPNLYWYRQAAGRGLQLLFYSVGIGQISSEVPQNLSASRPQDRQFILSSKKLLLSDSGFYLCAWSVLAGVTGELFFGEGSRLTVL.

This clonotype showed up many times. The chain recombines TRBV6-2 or TRBV6-3 with TRBJ2-1, with D possibly being TRBD1 or TRBD2 (5 bases each). CDR1 and CDR2 from the germline V gene are MNHEY and SVGEGT. Trimming stripped 0 bases from V and 6 bases from J, with 9 bases between. CDR3 length: 14 amino acids. In DNA, the CDR3 is TGTGCCAGCAGTTACTCCAGGGCGGGCAATGAGCAGTTCTTC. Translated: CASSYSRAGNEQFF.

V and J are TRBV13 and TRBJ2-1; D might be TRBD2 (5 bases). The germline V and J ends were trimmed by 0 bases and 5 bases, with 14 bases remaining between them. From germline, CDR1 is PRHDT and CDR2 FYEKMQ (reference sequence). This CDR3 contains 16 residues. In DNA form, the CDR3 reads TGTGCCAGCAGCTTAGGCCTTTGGGAGACCCACAATGAGCAGTTCTTC. This encodes CASSLGLWETHNEQFF.

This clonotype was observed many times. The chain carries TRBV13 and TRBJ2-7; 10 bases map to TRBD2. Per the germline V gene, CDR1 is PRHDT and CDR2 is FYEKMQ (reference sequence). This CDR3 is 18 amino acids long. J was trimmed by 4 bases and V by 2 bases; bases with no gene match: 14. Written as DNA, the CDR3 is TGTGCCAGCAGCTTATTGCTGGGATCCGGACTAGCGGAATACGAGCAGTACTTC. Translating it yields CASSLLLGSGLAEYEQYF.

The chain joins TRBV7-2 to TRBJ1-3; weak D call: TRBD1 (6 bases). Germline CDR1 reads SGHTA; CDR2 reads FQGNSA. CDR3 length equals 17 residues. V dropped 5 bases and J dropped 4 bases, with 21 bases sitting between them. CDR3 DNA: TGTGCCAGCAGCCCAACAGGGATGCAGTTTTACGGAAACACCATATATTTT. Translation: CASSPTGMQFYGNTIYF.

This clonotype was recorded many times. V and J are TRBV12-3 or TRBV12-4 and TRBJ2-1, with D unresolved. Trimming removed 9 bases at V and 4 bases at J, with 7 bases between. CDR3 length: 11 amino acids. The CDR3 is CASQVYNEQFF. The CDR3 DNA reads as TGTGCCAGTCAGGTTTACAATGAGCAGTTCTTC.

This clonotype was picked up many times. This sequence joins TRBV13 and TRBJ2-3; possibly TRBD1 or TRBD2 for D (5 bases each). Germline CDR1 and CDR2: PRHDT and FYEKMQ (reference sequence). The CDR3 spans 14 residues. Trimming took off 6 bases at V and 5 bases at J, with 15 bases between the two ends. CDR3 DNA sequence: TGTGCCAGCAGGGGCTCGGGGCGGATAGATACGCAGTATTTT. Encoded protein: CASRGSGRIDTQYF. The full variable domain, completed using reference TRBV13 and TRBJ2-3, is AAGVIQSPRHLIKEKRETATLKCYPIPRHDTVYWYQQGPGQDPQFLISFYEKMQSDKGSIPDRFSAQQFSDYHSELNMSSLELGDSALYFCASRGSGRIDTQYFGPGTRLTVL.

This clonotype has a count of ten or more. The rearrangement joins TRBV20-1 to TRBJ1-1; TRBD1 is a possible D gene (6 bases). There are 13 residues in the CDR3. The V end lost 4 bases, the J end lost 1 base, and 10 bases lay between the germline ends. Germline V CDR1 and CDR2: DFQATT, SNEGSKA (reference sequence). The CDR3 loop reads CSAKSDRNTEAFF. CDR3 nucleotide sequence: TGCAGTGCTAAATCGGACAGGAACACTGAAGCTTTCTTT.

This clonotype was observed a handful of times. This chain connects TRBV3-1 to TRBJ1-2; no clear D gene. The V gene lost 1 base and the J gene lost 8 bases, with 8 bases spanning the gap. The germline CDR1 and CDR2 sequences are LGHDT and YNNKEL (reference sequence). CDR3 length: 12 amino acids. CDR3 DNA: TGTGCCAGCAGCCAAGCTGAAGGGGGCTACACCTTC. This translates into CASSQAEGGYTF.

In its sample, this clonotype was seen many times. This sequence joins TRBV7-8 and TRBJ2-2; 7 nucleotides align to TRBD2. Germline CDR1 and CDR2: SGHVS and FQNEAQ. Losses at the gene ends were 6 bases for V and 1 base for J; bases not matched to a gene: 17. The CDR3 extends over 19 amino acids. CDR3 coding DNA: TGTGCCAGCAGAAAGTCATCAGCGGGAAGGTTTTTGAACACCGGGGAGCTGTTTTTT. Encoded protein: CASRKSSAGRFLNTGELFF.

The sample holds many counts of this clonotype. One end of the junction is discordant with germline, which a read error may explain. V is TRBV12-3 or TRBV12-4 and J is TRBJ2-4; no clear D. CDR3 length: 13 residues. The CDR3 region is CASSLGPTGIQYF. The CDR3 DNA reads as TGTGCCAGCAGCTTAGGCCCCACGGGCATTCAGTACTTC.

In this sample, this clonotype turned up many times. V usage is TRBV3-1 and J usage is TRBJ2-5; TRBD2 matches 9 bases. Germline V gene sequence: CDR1 LGHDT, CDR2 YNNKEL (reference sequence). The ends lost 3 bases at V and 1 base at J; junction bases unmatched: 3. CDR3 length: 15 residues. CDR3 region: CASSQAGGPQETQYF. In nucleotides, the CDR3 is TGTGCCAGCAGCCAGGCGGGAGGGCCCCAAGAGACCCAGTACTTC.

The J gene is TRBJ2-1, the V gene TRBV20-1, with 7 positions matching TRBD2. The junction had 7 bases not matched to a gene; V was cut back by 5 bases and J by 0 bases. The CDR3 consists of 15 residues. Germline loops: CDR1 DFQATT, CDR2 SNEGSKA (reference sequence). CDR3 sequence: CSADSGLLSYNEQFF. For the CDR3, the DNA is TGCAGTGCTGATAGCGGGCTCCTCTCCTACAATGAGCAGTTCTTC.

In its sample, this clonotype was seen many times. This chain uses TRBV11-2 with TRBJ2-5; D not resolved. Germline values: CDR1 SGHAT, CDR2 FQNNGV. The germline V and J ends were trimmed by 5 bases and 5 bases, with 15 bases remaining between them. CDR3 size: 14 residues. The CDR3 protein is CASSTPRDRETQYF. The DNA of the CDR3 is TGTGCCAGCAGCACGCCTAGAGATCGGGAGACCCAGTACTTC.

The table lists this clonotype with many counts. The genes are TRBV20-1 and TRBJ2-3, with 9 bases aligning to TRBD1. The CDR3 sequence is 16 residues long. The V gene end was trimmed by 2 bases and the J gene end by 4 bases; junction bases not matched to a gene: 10. Germline values: CDR1 DFQATT, CDR2 SNEGSKA (reference sequence). In nucleotides, the CDR3 is TGCAGTGCTAGACCATACGGGACAGGGAGTCCAGATACGCAGTATTTT. Residues: CSARPYGTGSPDTQYF.

This clonotype was observed at least ten times. V usage is TRBV7-8 and J usage is TRBJ1-5; TRBD1 might be the D (6 bases). V shed 5 bases and J shed 2 bases, with 22 bases lying between them. Germline lookup yields CDR1 SGHVS and CDR2 FQNEAQ. This CDR3 has 18 amino acids. In DNA, the CDR3 is TGTGCCAGCAGCCGACAGCGTTGGGGGGCTGAGGGCAATCAGCCCCAGCATTTT. This codes for CASSRQRWGAEGNQPQHF.